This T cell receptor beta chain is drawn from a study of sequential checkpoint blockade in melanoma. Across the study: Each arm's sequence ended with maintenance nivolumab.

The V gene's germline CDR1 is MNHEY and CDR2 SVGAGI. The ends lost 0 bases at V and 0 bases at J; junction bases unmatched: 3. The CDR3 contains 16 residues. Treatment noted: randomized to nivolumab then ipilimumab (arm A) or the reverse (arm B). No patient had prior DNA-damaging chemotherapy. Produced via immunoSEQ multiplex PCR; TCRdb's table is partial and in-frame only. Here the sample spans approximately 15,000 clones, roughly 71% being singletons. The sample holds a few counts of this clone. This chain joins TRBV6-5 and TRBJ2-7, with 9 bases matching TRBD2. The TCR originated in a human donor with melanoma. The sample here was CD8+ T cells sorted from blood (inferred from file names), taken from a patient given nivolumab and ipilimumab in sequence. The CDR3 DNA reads TGTGCCAGCAGTTACTCCCAAGCGGGGGGCTCCTACGAGCAGTACTTC. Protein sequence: CASSYSQAGGSYEQYF.